These 3 T cell receptor beta chains were sequenced from one sample in a study of long-term antiretroviral therapy in people with HIV. Assay version v3.0 of immunoSEQ was used, and it was run at survey level. The data were produced by immunoSEQ multiplex PCR, yet TCRdb's version contains in-frame clones alone and is incomplete. The sample includes 20,000 to 25,000 clones, roughly 79% of them seen just once. The sequencing used unsorted PBMCs, collected 0.1 years before starting antiretroviral therapy. The receptors here all came from a middle-aged man with HIV.

The chain joins TRBV7-2 to TRBJ2-1, with 10 nucleotides matching TRBD2. This CDR3 is 15 amino acids long. The J segment lost 3 bases and the V segment lost 4 bases, leaving 3 bases of the junction unmatched. Germline loops: CDR1 SGHTA, CDR2 FQGNSA. CDR3 sequence (DNA): TGTGCCAGCAGCTGGACTAGCGGAGGCTACAATGAGCAGTTCTTC. It codes for CASSWTSGGYNEQFF.

The V and J genes are TRBV9 and TRBJ2-1; perhaps TRBD2 as D (7 bases). Germline lookup yields CDR1 SGDLS and CDR2 YYNGEE. V was cut by 0 bases and J by 8 bases, with 12 bases left in between. CDR3 length equals 14 residues. The CDR3 coding sequence is TGTGCCAGCAGCGTAGAGCCGGGGGGCGATGAGCAGTTCTTC. Protein: CASSVEPGGDEQFF.

V and J are TRBV5-1 and TRBJ1-1; no clear D gene. V was trimmed by 0 bases and J by 3 bases, leaving 12 bases between them. The germline CDR1 and CDR2 sequences are SGHRS and YFSETQ. This CDR3 spans 15 amino acids. CDR3 in amino acids: CASSLVPTGYTEAFF. The DNA of the CDR3 is TGCGCCAGCAGCTTGGTCCCAACGGGTTACACTGAAGCTTTCTTT.